This TCR beta chain was sequenced during a study of CD8 T cells in ankylosing spondylitis. Study findings and constraints: A TCR beta motif made of several highly homologous variants seemed typical of ankylosing spondylitis blood.

TCRdb reanalysed the 5' RACE reads using MiXCR and keeps one entry per CDR3 protein. The sample lists more than 600,000 distinct CDR3 sequences, around a fifth occurring once. In germline, CDR1 is LNHDA, CDR2 SQIVND (reference sequence). This CDR3 contains 14 residues. The V end was cut by 4 bases, the J end by 7 bases, with 14 bases between. There are a few counts of this clonotype. As yet, its antigen is unknown. The TCR comes from a male donor with ankylosing spondylitis. The rearrangement uses TRBV19 and TRBJ2-1, with D perhaps matching TRBD2 (5 bases). Material: blood, either unsorted or a sorted T cell fraction (not recorded which). Here the CDR3 DNA reads TGTGCCAGTAGTACCCGGACTCTTTTGAATGAGCAGTTCTTC. Translated: CASSTRTLLNEQFF. The whole variable domain, filled in from reference TRBV19 and TRBJ2-1, reads DGGITQSPKYLFRKEGQNVTLSCEQNLNHDAMYWYRQDPGQGLRLIYYSQIVNDFQKGDIAEGYSVSREKKESFPLTVTSAQKNPTAFYLCASSTRTLLNEQFFGPGTRLTVL.